This T cell receptor beta chain emerged from a study of CD8+ T cells in alopecia areata. About the study: Patients received oral tofacitinib, 5 to 10 mg twice daily, for moderate-to-severe alopecia areata. General observations from the study: Among the 100 top clones, expanded CD8+ clones, like scalp clonality, were significantly decreased by tofacitinib. Links between baseline CD8+ expansion and response need larger treated cohorts.

Indicated treatment: oral pan-JAK inhibitor, 5-10 mg twice daily. Sorting from PBMCs produced CD4+ and CD8+ T cells. As the sequencing template, cDNA was produced by extracting RNA and reverse transcribing it. Repertoires were generated with immunoSEQ multiplex PCR, while TCRdb's copy carries only in-frame clones and drops some. The sample holds under 150,000 clones; approximately 55% are singletons and the top ten take about 3.7%. The length of the CDR3 is 16 residues. V shed 6 bases and J shed 4 bases, with 21 bases lying between them. CDR1 is MNHEY and CDR2 is SMNVEV in the germline V gene (reference sequence). Concerning this clone itself: Its antigen remains unknown.

This chain links TRBV27 with TRBJ1-1; D is undetermined. The input for sequencing was CD4+ T cells sorted from blood, taken at week 24, from a patient treated with tofacitinib. The origin of this receptor is a human donor with alopecia areata. Written as DNA, the CDR3 is TGTGCCAGCAGCTCCCTACCCCCGGGCCTTGGCACTGAAGCTTTCTTT. The encoded protein is CASSSLPPGLGTEAFF.